These 10 T cell receptor beta chains came from one sample sequenced in a study of response to subunit inactivated influenza vaccine. One entry per CDR3 protein results from TCRdb running MiXCR on the RT-PCR reads. The sample lists 530,000 or so distinct CDR3 sequences, approximately 12% seen once, with 9.5% to 13% in the top ten. Source: PBMCs from blood, taken on the day of vaccination. The receptors derive from a middle-aged man who received an inactivated influenza vaccine.

This clonotype was recorded a few times. The V call is TRBV5-1, the J call TRBJ2-3, with 12 bases matching TRBD2. V shed 4 bases and J 1 base; nucleotides not matched to a gene: 1. This CDR3 has 15 residues. Germline values: CDR1 SGHRS, CDR2 YFSETQ. CDR3 region: CASSTSGGRTDTQYF. The DNA of the CDR3 is TGCGCCAGCAGCACTAGCGGGGGGCGCACAGATACGCAGTATTTT.

The V gene is TRBV5-1, the J gene TRBJ1-1, with a weak D call TRBD1 (5 bases). There are 15 residues in the CDR3. V was pared by 8 bases and J by 0 bases, with 17 bases between. Germline loops: CDR1 SGHRS, CDR2 YFSETQ. Written as DNA, the CDR3 is TGCGCCAGTTCCCCGGGAGACAGACTGAACACTGAAGCTTTCTTT. It is translated as CASSPGDRLNTEAFF.

This clonotype was detected many times. This may be a read error: a much more frequent sequence differs by one nucleotide. The rearrangement links TRBV12-3 or TRBV12-4 to TRBJ2-3; D unresolved. The germline V and J ends were trimmed by 6 bases and 2 bases, with 3 bases remaining between them. This CDR3 has 11 residues. In DNA form, the CDR3 reads TGTGCCAGCAGGTACACAGATACGCAGTATTTT. It specifies CASRYTDTQYF.

This clonotype was found many times. The chain employs TRBV5-1 and TRBJ2-1; a weak D match, TRBD1 (6 bases). In germline, CDR1 is SGHRS, CDR2 YFSETQ. This CDR3 comprises 14 residues. The V and J ends lost 4 bases and 0 bases respectively, with 8 bases between them. The CDR3 loop is CASSRDNSYNEQFF. CDR3 DNA sequence: TGCGCCAGCAGCCGGGACAACTCCTACAATGAGCAGTTCTTC.

In its sample, this clonotype was seen a few times. This sequence joins TRBV30 and TRBJ1-4, with D possibly TRBD1 on 5 matching bases. Deletions cut 3 bases from V and 8 bases from J, with 13 bases between. The CDR3 sequence is 13 residues long. CDR1 is GTSNPN and CDR2 is SVGIG in the germline V gene (reference sequence). The CDR3 DNA follows: TGTGCCTGGAGCGAGGGGCTCGTAGAAAAACTGTTTTTT. This codes for CAWSEGLVEKLFF.

The chain carries TRBV27 and TRBJ1-1; TRBD1 matches 9 bases. V gave up 6 bases and J gave up 3 bases; unmatched junction bases: 5. This CDR3 is 14 amino acids long. The germline gives CDR1 MNHEY, CDR2 SMNVEV (reference sequence). CDR3 amino acids: CASSLQGAYTEAFF. The DNA of the CDR3 is TGTGCCAGCAGCCTACAGGGGGCCTACACTGAAGCTTTCTTT.

This clonotype has just a few counts. The chain's CDR3 is CASSQDQVRSYEQYF. In DNA, the CDR3 is TGCGCCAGCAGCCAAGATCAAGTACGCTCCTACGAGCAGTACTTC. The chain employs TRBV4-1 and TRBJ2-7; no clear D gene. Germline CDR1 MGHRA, CDR2 YSYEKL. The CDR3 is 15 amino acids. Trimming took 0 bases from V and 0 from J, leaving 9 bases between them.

The chain uses TRBV7-9 and TRBJ2-5, with TRBD1 matching over 8 bases. The CDR3 length is 17 residues. The germline gives CDR1 SEHNR, CDR2 FQNEAQ (reference sequence). V was pared by 4 bases and J by 0 bases, with 10 bases of the junction left unmatched. The CDR3 coding sequence is TGTGCCAGCAGCTCATTCTCCGGGGACAGGTACCAAGAGACCCAGTACTTC. As protein: CASSSFSGDRYQETQYF. Combining the CDR3 with reference TRBV7-9 and TRBJ2-5 gives the whole variable domain DTGVSQNPRHKITKRGQNVTFRCDPISEHNRLYWYRQTLGQGPEFLTYFQNEAQLEKSRLLSDRFSAERPKGSFSTLEIQRTEQGDSAMYLCASSSFSGDRYQETQYFGPGTRLLVL.

This clonotype was counted many times. The V and J genes are TRBV6-4 and TRBJ2-2, with a possible D match to TRBD2 (5 bases). Germline CDR1 MRHNA, CDR2 SNTAGT. The CDR3 has 12 amino acids. V dropped 6 bases and J dropped 5 bases, with 7 bases sitting between them. The CDR3 loop reads CASSQRTGELFF. In DNA form, the CDR3 reads TGTGCCAGCAGCCAGCGGACCGGGGAGCTGTTTTTT.

The gene calls are TRBV5-1 and TRBJ2-5, with 8 bases fitting TRBD2. This CDR3 contains 14 residues. V lost 4 bases to trimming and J lost 3 bases; unmatched junction nucleotides: 5. Germline V gene data show CDR1 as SGHRS and CDR2 as YFSETQ. Here the CDR3 DNA reads TGCGCCAGCAGCCTGAACGGGGGGGAAGAGACCCAGTACTTC. Amino acids: CASSLNGGEETQYF.